Presented here are 22 T cell receptor beta chains from one specimen sequenced in a study of blood T cell repertoires in COVID-19. Measured with immunoSEQ multiplex PCR; TCRdb has only the in-frame clones, and not every one. This table has more than 70,000 clones, less than 90% appearing once. Sequencing was done on a sample of peripheral blood. All receptors derive from an elderly man with active or convalescent COVID-19.

In its sample, this clone was seen a few times. The V gene is TRBV7-3, the J gene TRBJ2-1; possibly TRBD2 for D (8 bases). The V end lost 5 bases, the J end lost 10 bases, and 21 bases lay between the germline ends. The CDR3 length is 15 residues. Germline-derived CDR1 and CDR2 are SGHTA and FQGTGA. The CDR3 is CASSPGTREGQEQFF. CDR3 DNA sequence: TGTGCCAGCAGCCCGGGGACTAGGGAGGGACAGGAGCAGTTCTTC.

The CDR3 region is CASSLSSGNNEQFF. In nucleotides, the CDR3 is TGTGCCAGCAGTTTGTCTAGCGGGAACAATGAGCAGTTCTTC. This chain uses TRBV27 with TRBJ2-1; 9 bases agree with TRBD2. Unmatched junction bases numbered 2, after V lost 3 bases and J lost 5 bases. The germline V gene encodes CDR1 MNHEY and CDR2 SMNVEV (reference sequence). This CDR3 comprises 14 residues.

The chain employs TRBV7-9 and TRBJ2-7; 8 bases align to TRBD2. Unmatched junction bases numbered 10, after V lost 7 bases and J lost 5 bases. The CDR3 contains 14 residues. Germline-derived CDR1 and CDR2 are SEHNR and FQNEAQ (reference sequence). CDR3 sequence reads: CASTSPGGPNEQYF. In DNA form, the CDR3 reads TGTGCCAGCACGAGTCCGGGAGGGCCCAACGAGCAGTACTTC.

The genes are TRBV28 and TRBJ1-1; possible D gene TRBD1, 6 bases. Germline V gives CDR1 MDHEN, CDR2 SYDVKM. Trimming pared 6 bases from V and 1 base from J, leaving 12 bases between. This CDR3 region has 14 residues. CDR3 nucleotides: TGTGCCAGCAGCACCGGGACACAGAACACTGAAGCTTTCTTT. Protein product: CASSTGTQNTEAFF.

V gene TRBV7-9 combines with J gene TRBJ2-1, with no clear D. V was trimmed by 1 base and J by 6 bases, leaving 4 bases between them. Germline CDR1 reads SEHNR; CDR2 reads FQNEAQ (reference sequence). The CDR3 consists of 12 residues. CDR3 coding DNA: TGTGCCAGCAGCTTAGAAGCCAATGAGCAGTTCTTC. Its protein product is CASSLEANEQFF.

The chain links TRBV24-1 to TRBJ2-3, with 12 nucleotides matching TRBD2. In germline, CDR1 is KGHDR, CDR2 SFDVKD. This CDR3 contains 18 residues. V lost 2 bases to trimming and J lost 0 bases; unmatched junction nucleotides: 5. CDR3: CATSDWRTSGTSTDTQYF. In DNA form, the CDR3 reads TGTGCCACCAGTGATTGGCGGACTAGCGGGACTAGCACAGATACGCAGTATTTT.

The CDR3 bases are TGTGCCAGCAGCTTGGTCCAGGGGGCGCCATCAGATACGCAGTATTTT. Translated, it gives CASSLVQGAPSDTQYF. The chain couples TRBV5-6 to TRBJ2-3, with 8 bases that match TRBD1. This CDR3 region has 16 residues. Germline V gene data show CDR1 as SGHDT and CDR2 as YYEEEE. J gave up 4 bases and V 0 bases, and 7 bases lay outside the gene matches.

The chain has TRBV6-2 or TRBV6-3 and TRBJ2-2; TRBD1 agrees at 9 bases. Per germline, CDR1 MNHEY and CDR2 SVGEGT. J gave up 5 bases and V 0 bases, and 7 bases lay outside the gene matches. The length of the CDR3 is 17 residues. The CDR3 sequence: CASSYSMGGQGTGELFF. The CDR3 DNA reads TGTGCCAGCAGTTACTCGATGGGGGGACAGGGAACCGGGGAGCTGTTTTTT.

The chain recombines TRBV30 with TRBJ1-1, with 7 bases identical to TRBD1. CDR1 is GTSNPN and CDR2 is SVGIG in the germline V gene (reference sequence). The CDR3 is made up of 15 amino acids. Germline trimming cut 2 bases from V and 2 bases from J; bases unmatched to any gene: 8. In DNA, the CDR3 is TGTGCCTGGAGTACACACAGGGGTGGAAACACTGAAGCTTTCTTT. Translation gives CAWSTHRGGNTEAFF.

The chain is built from TRBV19 and TRBJ2-3; TRBD2 aligns across 10 bases. There are 15 residues in the CDR3. The V and J ends lost 6 bases and 1 base, in that order; junction bases with no gene match: 4. From germline, CDR1 is LNHDA and CDR2 SQIVND (reference sequence). As DNA, the CDR3 is TGTGCCAGTAGCGCCGGGACTAGCGGCACAGATACGCAGTATTTT. It is translated as CASSAGTSGTDTQYF.

The chain is built from TRBV30 and TRBJ2-6; TRBD1 is a possible D gene (6 bases). With 1 base removed from V and 0 bases from J, the gap between germline ends came to 13 bases. This CDR3 is 17 amino acids long. Germline V gene data show CDR1 as GTSNPN and CDR2 as SVGIG (reference sequence). CDR3 residues: CAWSEGHMISGANVLTF. CDR3 DNA sequence: TGTGCCTGGAGTGAGGGACATATGATCTCTGGGGCCAACGTCCTGACTTTC.

The chain links TRBV7-2 to TRBJ1-5; D may be TRBD1 (5 bases). V was cut by 2 bases and J by 7 bases, with 15 bases left in between. The CDR3 spans 15 residues. Germline CDR1 is SGHTA and CDR2 is FQGNSA. The CDR3 region has the DNA TGTGCCAGCAGCTTAAGAGTCGGGGGGGTCCAGCCCCAGCATTTT. Residues: CASSLRVGGVQPQHF.

This clone is a singleton in its sample. The CDR3 here is CSVGGGNQPQHF. CDR3 DNA: TGCAGCGTTGGCGGCGGCAATCAGCCCCAGCATTTT. The rearrangement uses TRBV29-1 and TRBJ1-5; D call uncertain. CDR3 size: 12 residues. V lost 4 bases and J 2 bases, leaving 6 bases between the germline ends. Germline V gene data show CDR1 as SQVTM and CDR2 as ANQGSEA.

The V gene is TRBV7-2, the J gene TRBJ2-5, with 8 bases identical to TRBD2. The CDR3 loop spans 15 amino acids. With 7 bases clipped from V and 3 bases from J, the junction kept 10 bases outside the gene matches. Per the germline V gene, CDR1 is SGHTA and CDR2 is FQGNSA. CDR3 DNA: TGTGCCAGCACACGGGGAGCGGGAGTTAAAGAGACCCAGTACTTC. Translating it yields CASTRGAGVKETQYF.

J is TRBJ1-1 and V is TRBV24-1; 10 nucleotides align to TRBD1. J was trimmed by 4 bases and V by 9 bases; bases with no gene match: 7. The CDR3 consists of 14 residues. Germline V gives CDR1 KGHDR, CDR2 SFDVKD. Here the CDR3 DNA reads TGTGCCACCGGGACAGGGGAGTCGGGCACTGAAGCTTTCTTT. It specifies CATGTGESGTEAFF.

This sequence joins TRBV18 and TRBJ2-5; 8 nucleotides align to TRBD2. Germline V gene sequence: CDR1 KGHSH, CDR2 LQKENI. Trimming took 4 bases from V and 4 from J; bases not matched to a gene: 8. The CDR3 is 15 amino acids. This chain's CDR3 is CASSRPGLERETQYF. CDR3 nucleotide sequence: TGTGCCAGCTCACGACCGGGACTAGAAAGAGAGACCCAGTACTTC.

The chain's CDR3 is CASSLSGTSGLHEQFF. The CDR3 DNA reads as TGTGCCAGCAGCTTATCCGGGACTAGCGGCCTCCATGAGCAGTTCTTC. The J gene is TRBJ2-1, the V gene TRBV7-9; 11 nucleotides agree with TRBD2. Germline V gene lookup returns CDR1 SEHNR and CDR2 FQNEAQ (reference sequence). The CDR3 length is 16 residues. Trimming took 2 bases from V and 8 from J; bases not matched to a gene: 8.

J is TRBJ2-2 and V is TRBV28; 7 nucleotides line up with TRBD1. The germline gives CDR1 MDHEN, CDR2 SYDVKM. The CDR3 totals 15 residues. The J segment lost 5 bases and the V segment lost 4 bases, leaving 7 bases of the junction unmatched. This chain's CDR3 is CASSSRTGFTGELFF. The CDR3 DNA sequence: TGTGCCAGCAGTTCCCGGACAGGTTTTACCGGGGAGCTGTTTTTT.

The rearrangement links TRBV3-1 (or the pseudogene TRBV3-2) to TRBJ1-3; possible D gene TRBD1, 6 bases. The CDR3 consists of 15 residues. V was pared by 3 bases and J by 3 bases, with 12 bases between. Germline loops: CDR1 LGHDT, CDR2 YNNKEL (reference sequence). The DNA for the CDR3 is TGTGCCAGCAGCCATGCGGGGGCTTATGGAAACACCATATATTTT. Protein sequence: CASSHAGAYGNTIYF.

The rearrangement uses TRBV10-3 and TRBJ1-4; weak D call: TRBD1 (5 bases). Trimming shortened V by 2 bases and J by 8 bases, and 12 bases separated the two germline ends. From germline, CDR1 is ENHRY and CDR2 SYGVKD. This CDR3 has 14 residues. CDR3 in amino acids: CAISEAGTGEKLFF. DNA of the CDR3: TGTGCCATCAGTGAGGCAGGGACTGGAGAAAAACTGTTTTTT.

This CDR3 is CASSQVGPRTSGRQFF. As DNA, the CDR3 is TGTGCCAGCAGCCAAGTCGGCCCAAGGACTAGCGGGAGGCAGTTCTTC. The V and J genes are TRBV14 and TRBJ2-1; TRBD2 matches at 13 bases. From germline, CDR1 is SGHDN and CDR2 FVKESK. Trimming removed 1 base from V and 12 bases from J; junction bases left unmatched: 9. CDR3 size: 16 residues.

The rearrangement links TRBV29-1 to TRBJ2-1; D gene unclear. Germline V CDR1 and CDR2: SQVTM, ANQGSEA. V lost 4 bases to trimming and J lost 6 bases, with 13 bases between them. The CDR3 is 13 residues long. CDR3 bases: TGCAGCGTTGCCTTAGTATTCGGCAATGAGCAGTTCTTC. Protein product: CSVALVFGNEQFF.